The 26 T cell receptor beta chains given below trace back to one sample, sequenced in a study of CD8 T cells in ankylosing spondylitis. The study's findings and limits: For ankylosing spondylitis blood, a TCR beta motif of 8 or 9 highly homologous variants appeared characteristic.

TCRdb re-analysed the 5' RACE reads in MiXCR, keeping a single row per CDR3 protein. Of 400,000 or so distinct CDR3 sequences listed, roughly 26% are singletons. The antigens for these receptors are not known. The sample consisted of blood, either unsorted or a sorted T cell fraction (not recorded which). The source is a male donor with ankylosing spondylitis.

This clonotype was counted between two and nine times. The J gene is TRBJ2-3, the V gene TRBV18; D is possibly TRBD2 (7 bases). The CDR3 is made up of 18 amino acids. From germline, CDR1 is KGHSH and CDR2 LQKENI. V was trimmed by 3 bases and J by 1 base, leaving 20 bases between them. In DNA, the CDR3 is TGTGCCAGCTCACCCCGTGGGGGGGCCAATAGAGGCACAGATACGCAGTATTTT. Protein sequence: CASSPRGGANRGTDTQYF.

Many counts were recorded for this clonotype. The CDR3 nucleotides read TGTGCCAGCAGCGCCAACCCGACTAGCGGGGGAGGGGATACGCAGTATTTT. Protein: CASSANPTSGGGDTQYF. This rearrangement joins TRBV9 to TRBJ2-3, with 12 bases matching TRBD2. Germline trimming cut 3 bases from V and 6 bases from J; bases unmatched to any gene: 11. The CDR3 extends over 17 amino acids. From germline, CDR1 is SGDLS and CDR2 YYNGEE.

V is TRBV12-3 or TRBV12-4 and J is TRBJ2-5; D gene uncertain. V was pared by 7 bases and J by 5 bases, with 11 bases between. The CDR3 length is 12 residues. The CDR3 nucleotides are TGTGCCAGCACCCTGGGTTGGGAGACCCAGTACTTC. It yields the protein CASTLGWETQYF.

As DNA, the CDR3 is TGCAGCGTTGAAGATCCCTGGAGCTCCTACAATGAGCAGTTCTTC. This encodes CSVEDPWSSYNEQFF. V gene TRBV29-1 combines with J gene TRBJ2-1; D unresolved. The CDR3 runs to 15 residues. Trimming took off 0 bases at V and 0 bases at J, with 9 bases between the two ends. CDR1 and CDR2 from the germline V gene are SQVTM and ANQGSEA.

The rearrangement uses TRBV6-1 and TRBJ2-4; no reliable D call. Germline CDR1 reads MNHNS; CDR2 reads SASEGT. With 5 bases removed from V and 6 bases from J, the gap between germline ends came to 5 bases. The CDR3 sequence is 11 residues long. DNA of the CDR3: TGTGCCAGCAGTAATGGAAACATTCAGTACTTC. Its protein product is CASSNGNIQYF.

This clonotype was observed a few times. CDR3 sequence: CASSLDRGDNSPLHF. CDR3 in DNA: TGTGCCAGCTCACTCGACAGGGGCGATAATTCACCCCTCCACTTT. V is TRBV18 and J is TRBJ1-6; 8 bases agree with TRBD1. Trimming cost V 4 bases and J 5 bases; bases outside gene matches: 4. The CDR3 has 15 residues. CDR1 KGHSH and CDR2 LQKENI come from the germline V gene.

The sample holds a few counts of this clonotype. The rearrangement links TRBV12-3 or TRBV12-4 to TRBJ2-7, with unresolved D. Trimming stripped 3 bases from V and 3 bases from J, with 6 bases between. The CDR3 length is 12 residues. CDR3 loop: CASSFPRYEQYF. The CDR3 nucleotides read TGTGCCAGCAGTTTTCCTCGCTACGAGCAGTACTTC.

This clonotype was recorded a few times. The rearrangement joins TRBV10-3 to TRBJ2-1, with 9 bases aligning to TRBD2. The CDR3 sequence is 15 residues long. V dropped 6 bases and J dropped 6; count of bases not matched to a gene: 9. Germline V gene data show CDR1 as ENHRY and CDR2 as SYGVKD. The CDR3 protein is CAIRGGLAGANEQFF. CDR3 in DNA: TGTGCCATCAGGGGGGGACTAGCCGGGGCCAATGAGCAGTTCTTC.

In this sample, this clonotype turned up a few times. The gene calls are TRBV28 and TRBJ1-3, with D possibly being TRBD1 (5 bases). The CDR3 extends over 14 amino acids. Trimming stripped 3 bases from V and 4 bases from J, with 10 bases between. Germline V gene sequence: CDR1 MDHEN, CDR2 SYDVKM. The CDR3 sequence is CASSFMGEGNTIYF. Written as DNA, the CDR3 is TGTGCCAGCAGTTTTATGGGGGAAGGAAACACCATATATTTT.

The chain combines TRBV27 with TRBJ1-4, with no clear D. Germline CDR1 reads MNHEY; CDR2 reads SMNVEV (reference sequence). The CDR3 is made up of 15 amino acids. Trimming removed 4 bases at V and 8 bases at J, with 17 bases between. In DNA, the CDR3 is TGTGCCAGCAGTTCCTTAGGAAGTGGGAACGAAAAACTGTTTTTT. Translating gives CASSSLGSGNEKLFF.

J is TRBJ2-3 and V is TRBV5-5; weak D call: TRBD2 (5 bases). This CDR3 has 15 residues. V lost 1 base and J 5 bases, leaving 14 bases between the germline ends. CDR1 and CDR2 from the germline V gene are SGHKS and YYEKEE (reference sequence). This CDR3 is CASSLTLREGDTQYF. CDR3 nucleotide sequence: TGTGCCAGCAGCTTGACCCTCCGCGAGGGAGATACGCAGTATTTT.

The J gene is TRBJ2-2, the V gene TRBV6-2 or TRBV6-3; D is possibly TRBD1 (6 bases). The CDR3 has 15 residues. Trimming cost V 2 bases and J 3 bases, with 10 bases left between them. Germline V gene sequence: CDR1 MNHEY, CDR2 SVGEGT. The CDR3 here is CASSYGGGDTGELFF. DNA of the CDR3: TGTGCCAGCAGTTACGGGGGCGGCGACACCGGGGAGCTGTTTTTT.

V is TRBV6-2 or TRBV6-3 and J is TRBJ1-2; 7 bases align to TRBD1. V dropped 6 bases and J dropped 6; count of bases not matched to a gene: 10. The germline V gene has CDR1 MNHEY and CDR2 SVGEGT. The CDR3 totals 14 residues. The CDR3 loop reads CASRQPDRVDGYTF. CDR3 DNA sequence: TGTGCCAGCAGGCAACCAGACAGGGTCGATGGCTACACCTTC.

This clonotype occurred a few times. V and J are TRBV9 and TRBJ2-7; TRBD1 might be the D (5 bases). CDR3 length: 19 amino acids. CDR1 and CDR2 (germline): SGDLS, YYNGEE. V lost 1 base and J 0 bases, leaving 23 bases between the germline ends. The DNA for the CDR3 is TGTGCCAGCAGCGTATCCCCGGGTTACAAAGGGGCCACCTCCTACGAGCAGTACTTC. Translating gives CASSVSPGYKGATSYEQYF.

For the CDR3, the DNA is TGTGCCAGTAGTATTGGACTGATCGACGGAAAACTGTTTTTT. Amino acids: CASSIGLIDGKLFF. The chain combines TRBV19 with TRBJ1-4; D gene ambiguous. CDR3 length: 14 amino acids. Between the trimmed V and J ends, which lost 3 bases and 10 bases, there was a span of 15 bases. Germline V CDR1 and CDR2: LNHDA, SQIVND (reference sequence).

The chain joins TRBV4-2 to TRBJ1-2, with 9 nucleotides matching TRBD1. Germline V gene lookup returns CDR1 LGHNA and CDR2 YNFKEQ. J lost 8 bases, V lost 1 base, and 11 bases had no gene match. The CDR3 consists of 16 residues. This chain's CDR3 is CASSQGSLNRGQGYTF. For the CDR3, the DNA is TGTGCCAGCAGCCAAGGTTCCCTAAACAGGGGGCAGGGCTACACCTTC.

On this clonotype itself: The junction differs from germline at one of its ends, possibly a read error. The V gene is TRBV5-6, the J gene TRBJ2-2; 7 nucleotides match TRBD1. The CDR3 consists of 15 residues. CDR1 is SGHDT and CDR2 is YYEEEE in the germline V gene. The CDR3 protein is CASSLVPGGTGELFF. As DNA, the CDR3 is TGTGCCAGCAGCTTAGTACCAGGGGGTACCGGGGAGCTGTTTTTC. Looking up the rest from reference TRBV5-6 and TRBJ2-2 gives the full variable domain: DAGVTQSPTHLIKTRGQQVTLRCSPKSGHDTVSWYQQALGQGPQFIFQYYEEEERQRGNFPDRFSGHQFPNYSSELNVNALLLGDSALYLCASSLVPGGTGELFFGEGSRLTVL.

This clonotype was observed many times. The gene calls are TRBV7-2 and TRBJ2-2; D could derive from TRBD1 or TRBD2 (5 bases each). The CDR3 has 15 amino acids. Germline V CDR1 and CDR2: SGHTA, FQGNSA. Trimming took 5 bases from V and 4 from J, leaving 14 bases between them. The CDR3 DNA is TGTGCCAGCAGCCAAAGGGACCCACGCACCGGGGAGCTGTTTTTT. Protein product: CASSQRDPRTGELFF.

This clonotype has only a few counts. The rearrangement links TRBV19 to TRBJ1-1; 8 bases agree with TRBD1. CDR3 size: 14 residues. With V trimmed by 3 bases and J by 6 bases, 6 bases remained unmatched. The germline CDR1 and CDR2 sequences are LNHDA and SQIVND (reference sequence). CDR3 region: CASSIRQGAPEAFF. CDR3 DNA sequence: TGTGCCAGTAGTATCCGGCAGGGGGCTCCTGAAGCTTTCTTT.

V usage is TRBV5-1 and J usage is TRBJ1-4; TRBD1 matches 7 bases. CDR3 length: 17 residues. V lost 3 bases and J lost 3; bases outside the gene matches: 11. Germline V CDR1 and CDR2: SGHRS, YFSETQ. CDR3 bases: TGCGCCAGCAGCTCCGGAACCGCCGGGACAGCTAATGAAAAACTGTTTTTT. Translation: CASSSGTAGTANEKLFF.

This clonotype was picked up one time. The chain has TRBV29-1 and TRBJ1-1; 7 nucleotides agree with TRBD1. J was trimmed by 2 bases and V by 5 bases; bases with no gene match: 8. CDR3 length: 14 amino acids. Per the germline V gene, CDR1 is SQVTM and CDR2 is ANQGSEA. The chain's CDR3 is CSVPGAGGNTEAFF. DNA for the CDR3: TGCAGCGTTCCCGGGGCAGGGGGAAACACTGAAGCTTTCTTT.

The V call is TRBV21-1, the J call TRBJ2-5. TRBV21-1 is tagged as a pseudogene. This CDR3 is 15 amino acids long. The CDR3 loop is CASSNSGRNQETQYF. CDR3 DNA: TGTGCCAGCAGCAATTCCGGCCGCAACCAAGAGACCCAGTACTTC.

CDR3: CASSRTSTSYEQYF. CDR3 DNA sequence: TGTGCCAGCTCTCGGACATCGACGTCCTACGAGCAGTACTTC. The rearrangement uses TRBV18 and TRBJ2-7; tentatively, D is TRBD1 (5 bases). The CDR3 loop spans 14 amino acids. Looked up from germline, CDR1 is KGHSH and CDR2 is LQKENI. Trimming removed 6 bases from V and 1 base from J, with 13 bases in between.

V gene TRBV29-1 combines with J gene TRBJ2-1, with a tentative D call TRBD2 (5 bases). V shed 3 bases and J shed 8 bases, with 11 bases lying between them. CDR1 is SQVTM and CDR2 is ANQGSEA in the germline V gene. The CDR3 is made up of 12 amino acids. The CDR3 protein is CSVDEEVHEQFF. The DNA for the CDR3 is TGCAGCGTTGACGAGGAGGTCCATGAGCAGTTCTTC.

This clonotype showed up just once. The chain combines TRBV7-9 with TRBJ2-7; 7 bases are shared with TRBD2. The V and J ends lost 4 bases and 6 bases, in that order; junction bases with no gene match: 9. The CDR3 runs 14 residues. CDR1 is SEHNR and CDR2 is FQNEAQ in the germline V gene (reference sequence). The CDR3 DNA is TGTGCCAGCAGCTCAGACCGGGGGGTATGCGAGCAGTACTTC. Its protein product is CASSSDRGVCEQYF.

This clonotype turned up a few times. This chain joins TRBV19 and TRBJ1-2; D remains ambiguous. V was trimmed by 9 bases and J by 4 bases, leaving 12 bases between them. Germline loops: CDR1 LNHDA, CDR2 SQIVND (reference sequence). The length of the CDR3 is 12 residues. The CDR3 region is CASRLASYGYTF. CDR3 bases: TGTGCCAGCCGATTGGCCAGCTATGGCTACACCTTC.